This T cell receptor beta chain was recovered during a study of blood T cell repertoires in COVID-19. Study-level information: Sources were T cells, B-cell-depleted T cells, or PBMCs; the material itself was cDNA or gDNA.

Deletions cut 4 bases from V and 3 bases from J, with 10 bases between. The CDR3 contains 13 residues. Germline V lookup: CDR1 SGHTS, CDR2 YDEGEE. Per the original data handling: From reference gene primer amplification, estimates of nucleated cell counts were derived. Only in-frame clones appear in the TCRdb table, and some are missing; sequencing was by immunoSEQ multiplex PCR. V and J calls and clone size are those listed in that table; D and trimming were worked out from the DNA. The sample carries 310,000 or so clones, approximately 90% recorded once. V usage is TRBV5-8 and J usage is TRBJ1-2; no clear D gene. The clonotype comes from a woman aged 50 to 65 with active or convalescent COVID-19. The sequenced sample was peripheral blood. The chain's CDR3 is CASSQTTYYGYTF. The CDR3 bases are TGTGCCAGCAGCCAGACAACTTACTATGGCTACACCTTC.